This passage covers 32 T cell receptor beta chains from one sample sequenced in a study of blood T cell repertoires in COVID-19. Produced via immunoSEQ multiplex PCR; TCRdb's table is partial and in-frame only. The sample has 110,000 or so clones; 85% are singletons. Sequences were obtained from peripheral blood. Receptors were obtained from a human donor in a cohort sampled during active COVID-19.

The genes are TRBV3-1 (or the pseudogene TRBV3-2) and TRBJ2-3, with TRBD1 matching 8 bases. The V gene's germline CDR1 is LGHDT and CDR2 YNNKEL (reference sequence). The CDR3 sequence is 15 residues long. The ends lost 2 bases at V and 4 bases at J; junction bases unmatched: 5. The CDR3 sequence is CASSQQGAPPDTQYF. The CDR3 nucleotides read TGTGCCAGCAGCCAACAGGGGGCGCCCCCAGATACGCAGTATTTT.

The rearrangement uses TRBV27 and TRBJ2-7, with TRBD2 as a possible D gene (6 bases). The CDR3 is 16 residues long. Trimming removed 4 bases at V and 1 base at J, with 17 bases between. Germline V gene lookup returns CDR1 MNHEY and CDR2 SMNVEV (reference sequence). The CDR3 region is CASSSAGRRDSYEQYF. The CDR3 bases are TGTGCCAGCAGTTCGGCGGGACGGAGAGATTCCTACGAGCAGTACTTC.

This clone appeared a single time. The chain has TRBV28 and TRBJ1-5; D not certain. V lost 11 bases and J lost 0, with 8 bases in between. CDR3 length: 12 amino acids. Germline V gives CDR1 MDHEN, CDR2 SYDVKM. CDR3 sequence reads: CAYGYSNQPQHF. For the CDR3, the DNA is TGTGCCTACGGTTATAGCAATCAGCCCCAGCATTTT.

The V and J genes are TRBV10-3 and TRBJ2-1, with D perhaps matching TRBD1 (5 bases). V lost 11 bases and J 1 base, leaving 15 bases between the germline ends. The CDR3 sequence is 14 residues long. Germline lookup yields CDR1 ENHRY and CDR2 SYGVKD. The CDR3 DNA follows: TGTGCCTCTCAGGGTTTAGAGTCCTACAATGAGCAGTTCTTC. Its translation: CASQGLESYNEQFF.

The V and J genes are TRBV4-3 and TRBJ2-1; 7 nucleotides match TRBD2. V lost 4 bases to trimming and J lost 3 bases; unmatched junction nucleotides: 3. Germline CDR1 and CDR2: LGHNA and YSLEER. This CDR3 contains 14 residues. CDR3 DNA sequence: TGCGCCAGCAGCCTCGGGACTAACTACAATGAGCAGTTCTTC. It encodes CASSLGTNYNEQFF.

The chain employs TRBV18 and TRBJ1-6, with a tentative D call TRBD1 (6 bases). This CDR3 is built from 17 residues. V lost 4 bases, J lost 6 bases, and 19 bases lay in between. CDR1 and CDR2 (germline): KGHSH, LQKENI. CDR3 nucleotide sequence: TGTGCCAGCTCACAAGAAGGACCGGGACACCCTAATTCACCCCTCCACTTT. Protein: CASSQEGPGHPNSPLHF.

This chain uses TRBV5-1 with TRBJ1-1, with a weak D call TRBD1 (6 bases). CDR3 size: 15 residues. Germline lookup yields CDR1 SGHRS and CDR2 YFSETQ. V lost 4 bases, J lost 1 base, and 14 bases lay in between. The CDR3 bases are TGCGCCAGCAGCCGGGGGGACACAAAGAACACTGAAGCTTTCTTT. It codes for CASSRGDTKNTEAFF.

CDR3 sequence reads: CASIPLGGRNEKLFF. CDR3 bases: TGTGCCAGCATCCCCTTGGGTGGGCGTAATGAAAAACTGTTTTTT. The chain recombines TRBV6-5 with TRBJ1-4; D call uncertain. In germline, CDR1 is MNHEY, CDR2 SVGAGI. This CDR3 is built from 15 residues. With 7 bases removed from V and 4 bases from J, the gap between germline ends came to 16 bases.

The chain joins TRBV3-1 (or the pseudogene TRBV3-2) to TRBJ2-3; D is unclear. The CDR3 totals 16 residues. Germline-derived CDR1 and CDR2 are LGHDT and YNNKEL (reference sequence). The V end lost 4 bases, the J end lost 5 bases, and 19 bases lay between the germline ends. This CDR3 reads CASSPAGGVIVDTQYF. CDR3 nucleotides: TGTGCCAGCAGCCCCGCAGGTGGTGTTATAGTAGATACGCAGTATTTT.

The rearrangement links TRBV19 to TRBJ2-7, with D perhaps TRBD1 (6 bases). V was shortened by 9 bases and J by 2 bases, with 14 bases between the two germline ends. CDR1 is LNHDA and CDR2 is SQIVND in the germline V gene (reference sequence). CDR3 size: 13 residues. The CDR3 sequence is CASKIRGAYEQYF. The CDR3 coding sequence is TGTGCCAGCAAGATCAGGGGAGCCTACGAGCAGTACTTC.

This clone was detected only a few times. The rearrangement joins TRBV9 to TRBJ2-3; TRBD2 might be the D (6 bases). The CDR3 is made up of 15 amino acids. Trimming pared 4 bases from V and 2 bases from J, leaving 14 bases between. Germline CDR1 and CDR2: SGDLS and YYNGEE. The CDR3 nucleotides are TGTGCCAGCAGCTATACGGGGGATCCCACAGATACGCAGTATTTT. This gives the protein CASSYTGDPTDTQYF.

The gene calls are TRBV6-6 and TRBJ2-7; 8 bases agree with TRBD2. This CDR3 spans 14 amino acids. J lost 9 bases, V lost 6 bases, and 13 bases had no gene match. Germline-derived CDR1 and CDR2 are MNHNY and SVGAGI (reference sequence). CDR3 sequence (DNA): TGTGCCAGCAGCTTCGGGGGGGGGCAGGGCAGGCAGTACTTC. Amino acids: CASSFGGGQGRQYF.

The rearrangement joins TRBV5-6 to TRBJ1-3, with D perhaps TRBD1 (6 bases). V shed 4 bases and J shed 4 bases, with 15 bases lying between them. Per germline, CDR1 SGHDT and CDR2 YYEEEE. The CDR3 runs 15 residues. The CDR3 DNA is TGTGCCAGCAGCCAAACAGGGACGGTGGGAAACACCATATATTTT. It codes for CASSQTGTVGNTIYF. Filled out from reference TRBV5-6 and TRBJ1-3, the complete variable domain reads DAGVTQSPTHLIKTRGQQVTLRCSPKSGHDTVSWYQQALGQGPQFIFQYYEEEERQRGNFPDRFSGHQFPNYSSELNVNALLLGDSALYLCASSQTGTVGNTIYFGEGSWLTVV.

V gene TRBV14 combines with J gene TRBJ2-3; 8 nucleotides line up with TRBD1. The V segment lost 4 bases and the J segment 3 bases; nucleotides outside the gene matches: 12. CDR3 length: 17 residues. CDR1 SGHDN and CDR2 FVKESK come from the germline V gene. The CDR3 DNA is TGTGCCAGCAGCCCCGACAGGGGCCTCCTCAAAACAGATACGCAGTATTTT. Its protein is CASSPDRGLLKTDTQYF.

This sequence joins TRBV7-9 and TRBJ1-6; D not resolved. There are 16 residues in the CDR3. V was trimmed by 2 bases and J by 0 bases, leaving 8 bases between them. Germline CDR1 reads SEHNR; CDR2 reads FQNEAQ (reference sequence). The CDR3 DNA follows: TGTGCCAGCAGCTTACCGGGAACCTCCTATAATTCACCCCTCCACTTT. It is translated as CASSLPGTSYNSPLHF.

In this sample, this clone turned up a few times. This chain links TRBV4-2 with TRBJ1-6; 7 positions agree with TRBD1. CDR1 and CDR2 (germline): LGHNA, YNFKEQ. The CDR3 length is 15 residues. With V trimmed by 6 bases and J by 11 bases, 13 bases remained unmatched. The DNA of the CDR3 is TGTGCCAGCAGGGACGATGTGGACAGGATTGCACCCCTCCACTTT. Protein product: CASRDDVDRIAPLHF.

The DNA of the CDR3 is TGTGCTAGTGGTCCCGGGACAGGTGCGGGCAATGAGCAGTTCTTC. Protein sequence: CASGPGTGAGNEQFF. The V and J genes are TRBV12-5 and TRBJ2-1; TRBD1 matches at 8 bases. The germline V gene encodes CDR1 LGHNT and CDR2 FRNRAP. The CDR3 is 15 amino acids. The V and J ends lost 5 bases and 6 bases, in that order; junction bases with no gene match: 9. The whole variable domain, remainder taken from reference TRBV12-5 and TRBJ2-1, is DARVTQTPRHKVTEMGQEVTMRCQPILGHNTVFWYRQTMMQGLELLAYFRNRAPLDDSGMPKDRFSAEMPDATLATLKIQPSEPRDSAVYFCASGPGTGAGNEQFFGPGTRLTVL.

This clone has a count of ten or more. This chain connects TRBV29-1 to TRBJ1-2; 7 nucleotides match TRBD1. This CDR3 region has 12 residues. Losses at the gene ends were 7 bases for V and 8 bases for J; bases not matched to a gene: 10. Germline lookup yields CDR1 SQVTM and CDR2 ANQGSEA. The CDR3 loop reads CSGFQGDGGYTF. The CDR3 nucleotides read TGCAGCGGTTTCCAGGGGGATGGCGGCTACACCTTC. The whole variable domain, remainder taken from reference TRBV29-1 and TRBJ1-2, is SAVISQKPSRDICQRGTSLTIQCQVDSQVTMMFWYRQQPGQSLTLIATANQGSEATYESGFVIDKFPISRPNLTFSTLTVSNMSPEDSSIYLCSGFQGDGGYTFGSGTRLTVV.

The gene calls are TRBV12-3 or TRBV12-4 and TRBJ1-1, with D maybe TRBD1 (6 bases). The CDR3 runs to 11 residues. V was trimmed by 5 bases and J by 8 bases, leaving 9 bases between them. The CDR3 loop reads CASSTGQEAFF. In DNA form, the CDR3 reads TGTGCCAGCAGTACAGGGCAAGAAGCTTTCTTT.

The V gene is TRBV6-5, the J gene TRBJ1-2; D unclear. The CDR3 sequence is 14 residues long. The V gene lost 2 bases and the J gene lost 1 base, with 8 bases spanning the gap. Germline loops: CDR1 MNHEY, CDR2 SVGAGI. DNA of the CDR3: TGTGCCAGCAGTTACGAGAGGAATAACTATGGCTACACCTTC. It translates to CASSYERNNYGYTF.

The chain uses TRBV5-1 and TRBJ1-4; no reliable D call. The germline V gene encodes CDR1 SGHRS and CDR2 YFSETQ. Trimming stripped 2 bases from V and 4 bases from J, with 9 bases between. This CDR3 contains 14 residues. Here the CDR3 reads CASSLAQYNEKLFF. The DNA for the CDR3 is TGCGCCAGCAGCTTAGCACAGTATAATGAAAAACTGTTTTTT.

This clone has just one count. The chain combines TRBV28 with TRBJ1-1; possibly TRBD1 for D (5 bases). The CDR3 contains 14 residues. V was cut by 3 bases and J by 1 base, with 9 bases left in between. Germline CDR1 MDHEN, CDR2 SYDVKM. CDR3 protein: CASSLGGPNTEAFF. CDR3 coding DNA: TGTGCCAGCAGTTTGGGGGGACCGAACACTGAAGCTTTCTTT.

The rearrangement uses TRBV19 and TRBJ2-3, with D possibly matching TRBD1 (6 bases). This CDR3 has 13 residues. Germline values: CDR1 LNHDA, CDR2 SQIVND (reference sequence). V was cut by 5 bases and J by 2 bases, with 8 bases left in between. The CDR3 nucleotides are TGTGCCAGTAGTCAGGGGTACACAGATACGCAGTATTTT. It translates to CASSQGYTDTQYF.

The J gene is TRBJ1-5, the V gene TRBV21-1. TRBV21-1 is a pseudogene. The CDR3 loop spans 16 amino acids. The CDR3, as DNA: TGTGCCAGCAGCGGAGTCCCGGGTCTTAGCAATCAGCCCCAGCATTTT. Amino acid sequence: CASSGVPGLSNQPQHF.

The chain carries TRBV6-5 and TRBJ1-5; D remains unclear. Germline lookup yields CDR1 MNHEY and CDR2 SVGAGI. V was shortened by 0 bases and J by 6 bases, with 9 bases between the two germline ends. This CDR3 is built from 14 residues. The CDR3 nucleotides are TGTGCCAGCAGTTACTCCGCGGGAAGTCAGCCCCAGCATTTT. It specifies CASSYSAGSQPQHF.

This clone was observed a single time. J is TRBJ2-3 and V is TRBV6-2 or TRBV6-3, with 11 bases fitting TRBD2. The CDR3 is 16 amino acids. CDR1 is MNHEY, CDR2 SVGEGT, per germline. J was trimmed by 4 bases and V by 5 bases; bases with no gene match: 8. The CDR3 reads CASSPRLAGGPDTQYF. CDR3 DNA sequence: TGTGCCAGCAGTCCCCGGTTAGCGGGGGGGCCAGATACGCAGTATTTT.

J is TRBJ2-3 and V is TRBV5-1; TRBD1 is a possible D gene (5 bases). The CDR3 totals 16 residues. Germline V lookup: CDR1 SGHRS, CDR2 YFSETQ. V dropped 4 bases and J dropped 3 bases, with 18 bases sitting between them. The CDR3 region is CASSPDGAGQTDTQYF. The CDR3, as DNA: TGCGCCAGCAGCCCCGACGGTGCAGGGCAGACAGATACGCAGTATTTT.

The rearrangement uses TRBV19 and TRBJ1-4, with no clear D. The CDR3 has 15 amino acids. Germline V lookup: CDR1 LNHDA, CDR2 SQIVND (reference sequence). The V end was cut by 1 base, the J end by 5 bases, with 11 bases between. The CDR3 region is CASSIGAGRNEKLFF. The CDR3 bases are TGTGCCAGTAGTATAGGGGCAGGCCGGAATGAAAAACTGTTTTTT. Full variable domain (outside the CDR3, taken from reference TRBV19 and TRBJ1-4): DGGITQSPKYLFRKEGQNVTLSCEQNLNHDAMYWYRQDPGQGLRLIYYSQIVNDFQKGDIAEGYSVSREKKESFPLTVTSAQKNPTAFYLCASSIGAGRNEKLFFGSGTQLSVL.

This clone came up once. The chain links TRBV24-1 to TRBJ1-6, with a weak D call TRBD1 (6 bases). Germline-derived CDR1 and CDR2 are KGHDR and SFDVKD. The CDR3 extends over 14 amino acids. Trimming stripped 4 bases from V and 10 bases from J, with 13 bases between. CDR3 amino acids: CATSDGQTESPLHF. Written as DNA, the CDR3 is TGTGCCACCAGTGACGGACAGACTGAATCACCCCTCCACTTT.

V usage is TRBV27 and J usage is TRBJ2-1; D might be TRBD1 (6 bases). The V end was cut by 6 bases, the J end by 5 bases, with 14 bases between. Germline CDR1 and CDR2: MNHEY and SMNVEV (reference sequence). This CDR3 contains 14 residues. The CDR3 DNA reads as TGTGCCAGCAGAGTTTACAGGACAGACAATGAGCAGTTCTTC. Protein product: CASRVYRTDNEQFF.

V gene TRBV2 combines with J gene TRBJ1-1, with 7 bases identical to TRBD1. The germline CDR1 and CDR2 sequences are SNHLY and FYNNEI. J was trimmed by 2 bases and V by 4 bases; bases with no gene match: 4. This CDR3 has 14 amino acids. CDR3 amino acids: CASSAQGSNTEAFF. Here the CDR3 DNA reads TGTGCCAGCAGTGCACAGGGGTCAAACACTGAAGCTTTCTTT.

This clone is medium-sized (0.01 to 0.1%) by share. The CDR3 loop is CASSANRAGEAFF. The CDR3 DNA is TGTGCCAGTAGTGCCAACAGGGCCGGGGAAGCTTTCTTT. The rearrangement links TRBV19 to TRBJ1-1; D is possibly TRBD1 (6 bases). Germline V gene data show CDR1 as LNHDA and CDR2 as SQIVND (reference sequence). Trimming took off 5 bases at V and 8 bases at J, with 15 bases between the two ends. This CDR3 is built from 13 residues.